This entry concerns a single T cell receptor (beta chain). Sequencing was performed with immunoSEQ multiplex PCR; in TCRdb, only in-frame clones are kept and a portion is missing. The table includes almost 200,000 clones, 86% detected once. This entry is derived from a study of blood T cell repertoires in COVID-19. The receptor comes from a woman aged 70-85 years with acute or convalescent COVID-19. The sequenced material came from peripheral blood.

The chain's CDR3 is CASSPQSGTGAYEQYF. CDR3 nucleotides: TGTGCCAGCAGCCCCCAATCCGGGACAGGGGCCTACGAGCAGTACTTC. The chain is built from TRBV7-6 and TRBJ2-7; the match to TRBD1 covers 10 bases. This CDR3 has 16 amino acids. V was pared by 5 bases and J by 2 bases, with 9 bases of the junction left unmatched. CDR1 SGHVS and CDR2 FNYEAQ come from the germline V gene.